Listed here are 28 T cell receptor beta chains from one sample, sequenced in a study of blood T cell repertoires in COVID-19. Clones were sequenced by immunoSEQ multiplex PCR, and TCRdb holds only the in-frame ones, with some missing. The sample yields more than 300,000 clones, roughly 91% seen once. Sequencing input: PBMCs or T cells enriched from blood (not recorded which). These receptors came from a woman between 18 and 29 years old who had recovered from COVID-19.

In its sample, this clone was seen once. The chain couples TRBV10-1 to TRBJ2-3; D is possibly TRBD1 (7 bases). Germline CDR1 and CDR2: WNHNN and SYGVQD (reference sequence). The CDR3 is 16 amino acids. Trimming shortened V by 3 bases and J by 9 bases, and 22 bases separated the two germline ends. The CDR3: CASSELTGPGGRTQYF. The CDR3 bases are TGCGCCAGCAGTGAACTGACAGGGCCTGGGGGGAGGACGCAGTATTTT.

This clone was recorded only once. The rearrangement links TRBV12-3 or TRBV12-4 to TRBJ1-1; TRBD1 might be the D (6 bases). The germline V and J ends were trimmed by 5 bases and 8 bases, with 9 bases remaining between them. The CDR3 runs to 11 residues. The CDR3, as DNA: TGTGCCAGCAGTATTACAGGGGAAGCTTTCTTT. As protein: CASSITGEAFF.

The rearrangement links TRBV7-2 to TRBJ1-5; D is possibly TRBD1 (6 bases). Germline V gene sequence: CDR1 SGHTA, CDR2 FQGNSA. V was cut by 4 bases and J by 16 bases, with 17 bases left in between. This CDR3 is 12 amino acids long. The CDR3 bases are TGTGCCAGCAGCTCCTCCGGGACACGCCGACATTTT. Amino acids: CASSSSGTRRHF.

CDR3 protein: CASSLTNRGRNQPQHF. Written as DNA, the CDR3 is TGTGCCAGCAGCCTAACGAACAGGGGGCGGAATCAGCCCCAGCATTTT. The chain carries TRBV7-9 and TRBJ1-5; 9 bases map to TRBD1. This CDR3 is built from 16 residues. Germline loops: CDR1 SEHNR, CDR2 FQNEAQ (reference sequence). The ends lost 5 bases at V and 4 bases at J; junction bases unmatched: 9. Based on the CDR3 plus reference TRBV7-9 and TRBJ1-5, the full variable domain is DTGVSQNPRHKITKRGQNVTFRCDPISEHNRLYWYRQTLGQGPEFLTYFQNEAQLEKSRLLSDRFSAERPKGSFSTLEIQRTEQGDSAMYLCASSLTNRGRNQPQHFGDGTRLSIL.

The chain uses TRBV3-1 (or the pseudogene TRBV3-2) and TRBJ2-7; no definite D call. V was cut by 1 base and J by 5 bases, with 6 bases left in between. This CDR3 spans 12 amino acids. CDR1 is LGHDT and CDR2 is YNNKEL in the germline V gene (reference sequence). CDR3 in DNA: TGTGCCAGCAGCCAAGTTCGTCACGAGCAGTACTTC. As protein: CASSQVRHEQYF.

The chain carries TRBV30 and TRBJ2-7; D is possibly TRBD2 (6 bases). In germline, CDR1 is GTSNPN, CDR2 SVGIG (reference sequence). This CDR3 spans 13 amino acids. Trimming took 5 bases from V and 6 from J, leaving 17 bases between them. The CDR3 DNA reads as TGTGCCTGGGGCCCCCGGAGGGGTTCCGAGCAGTACTTC. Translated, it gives CAWGPRRGSEQYF.

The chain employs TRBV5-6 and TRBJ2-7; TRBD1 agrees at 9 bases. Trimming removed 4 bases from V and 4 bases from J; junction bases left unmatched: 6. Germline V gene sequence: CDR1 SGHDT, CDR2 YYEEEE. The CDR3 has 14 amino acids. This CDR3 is CASSDGQGWYEQYF. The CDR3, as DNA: TGTGCCAGCAGCGACGGACAGGGGTGGTACGAGCAGTACTTC.

The CDR3 loop is CASSSTDRGRSYGYTF. Written as DNA, the CDR3 is TGTGCCAGCAGTTCGACGGACAGGGGACGCAGCTATGGCTACACCTTC. This rearrangement joins TRBV2 to TRBJ1-2; 9 positions match TRBD1. V was clipped by 5 bases and J by 4 bases; unmatched bases: 11. This CDR3 contains 16 residues. Germline V lookup: CDR1 SNHLY, CDR2 FYNNEI.

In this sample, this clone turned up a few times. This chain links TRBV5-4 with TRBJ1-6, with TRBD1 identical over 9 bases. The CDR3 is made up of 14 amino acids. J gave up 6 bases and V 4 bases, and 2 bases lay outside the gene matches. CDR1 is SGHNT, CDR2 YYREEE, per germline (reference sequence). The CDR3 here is CASSPDRGNSPLHF. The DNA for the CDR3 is TGTGCCAGCAGCCCGGACAGGGGTAATTCACCCCTCCACTTT. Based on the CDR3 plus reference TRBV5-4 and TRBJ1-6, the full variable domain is ETGVTQSPTHLIKTRGQQVTLRCSSQSGHNTVSWYQQALGQGPQFIFQYYREEENGRGNFPPRFSGLQFPNYSSELNVNALELDDSALYLCASSPDRGNSPLHFGNGTRLTVT.

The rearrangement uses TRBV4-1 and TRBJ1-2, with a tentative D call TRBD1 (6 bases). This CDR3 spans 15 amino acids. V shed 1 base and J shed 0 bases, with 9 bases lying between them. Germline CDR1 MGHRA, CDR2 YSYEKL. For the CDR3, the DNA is TGCGCCAGCAGCCAAGTCGCAGGGGCTAACTATGGCTACACCTTC. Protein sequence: CASSQVAGANYGYTF.

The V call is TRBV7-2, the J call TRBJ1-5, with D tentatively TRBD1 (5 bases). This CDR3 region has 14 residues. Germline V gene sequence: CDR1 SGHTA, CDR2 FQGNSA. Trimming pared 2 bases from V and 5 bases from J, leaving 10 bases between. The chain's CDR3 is CASSLIGRDQPQHF. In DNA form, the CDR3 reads TGTGCCAGCAGCTTAATAGGCAGGGATCAGCCCCAGCATTTT.

The CDR3 DNA sequence: TGTGCCAGCAGCTTAGCGACAGGGATTACCTACGAGCAGTACTTC. Translating gives CASSLATGITYEQYF. V and J are TRBV7-6 and TRBJ2-7, with 7 positions matching TRBD1. Unmatched junction bases numbered 4, after V lost 0 bases and J lost 2 bases. In germline, CDR1 is SGHVS, CDR2 FNYEAQ. CDR3 length: 15 amino acids.

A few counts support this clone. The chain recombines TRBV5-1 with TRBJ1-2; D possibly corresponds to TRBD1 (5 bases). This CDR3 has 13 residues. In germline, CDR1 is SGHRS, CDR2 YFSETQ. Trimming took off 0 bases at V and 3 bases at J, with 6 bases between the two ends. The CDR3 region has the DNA TGCGCCAGCAGCTTGGGACAGCACTATGGCTACACCTTC. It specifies CASSLGQHYGYTF.

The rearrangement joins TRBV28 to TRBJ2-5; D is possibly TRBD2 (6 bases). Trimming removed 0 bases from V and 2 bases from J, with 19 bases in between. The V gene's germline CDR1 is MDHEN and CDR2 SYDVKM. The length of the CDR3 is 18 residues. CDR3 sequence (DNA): TGTGCCAGCAGTTTATGGTGGAGGGAGGAGTCAGAGCAAGAGACCCAGTACTTC. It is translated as CASSLWWREESEQETQYF. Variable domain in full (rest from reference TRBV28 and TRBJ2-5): DVKVTQSSRYLVKRTGEKVFLECVQDMDHENMFWYRQDPGLGLRLIYFSYDVKMKEKGDIPEGYSVSREKKERFSLILESASTNQTSMYLCASSLWWREESEQETQYFGPGTRLLVL.

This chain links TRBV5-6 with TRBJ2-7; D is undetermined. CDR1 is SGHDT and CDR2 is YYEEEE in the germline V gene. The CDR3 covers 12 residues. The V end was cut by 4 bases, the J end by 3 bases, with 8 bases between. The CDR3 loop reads CASSRGSYEQYF. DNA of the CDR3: TGTGCCAGCAGCCGAGGCAGCTACGAGCAGTACTTC.

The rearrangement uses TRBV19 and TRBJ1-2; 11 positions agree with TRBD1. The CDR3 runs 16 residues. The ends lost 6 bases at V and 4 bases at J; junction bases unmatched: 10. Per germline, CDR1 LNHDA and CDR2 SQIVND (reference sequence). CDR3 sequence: CASRPPQGTGGYGYTF. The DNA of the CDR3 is TGTGCCAGTAGGCCCCCCCAGGGGACAGGGGGCTATGGCTACACCTTC. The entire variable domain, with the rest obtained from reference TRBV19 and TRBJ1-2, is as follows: DGGITQSPKYLFRKEGQNVTLSCEQNLNHDAMYWYRQDPGQGLRLIYYSQIVNDFQKGDIAEGYSVSREKKESFPLTVTSAQKNPTAFYLCASRPPQGTGGYGYTFGSGTRLTVV.

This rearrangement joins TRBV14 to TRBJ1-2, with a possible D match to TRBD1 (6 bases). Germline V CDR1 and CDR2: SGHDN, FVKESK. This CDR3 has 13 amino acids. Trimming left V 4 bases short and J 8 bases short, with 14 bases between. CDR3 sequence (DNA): TGTGCCAGCAGCCTCCTAGGGGGTAGAGGCTACACCTTC. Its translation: CASSLLGGRGYTF.

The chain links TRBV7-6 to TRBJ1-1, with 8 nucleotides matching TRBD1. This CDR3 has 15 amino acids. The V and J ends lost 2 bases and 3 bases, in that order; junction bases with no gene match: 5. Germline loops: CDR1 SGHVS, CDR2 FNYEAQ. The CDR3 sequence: CASSLNRGADTEAFF. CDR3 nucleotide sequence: TGTGCCAGCAGCTTAAACAGGGGGGCAGACACTGAAGCTTTCTTT.

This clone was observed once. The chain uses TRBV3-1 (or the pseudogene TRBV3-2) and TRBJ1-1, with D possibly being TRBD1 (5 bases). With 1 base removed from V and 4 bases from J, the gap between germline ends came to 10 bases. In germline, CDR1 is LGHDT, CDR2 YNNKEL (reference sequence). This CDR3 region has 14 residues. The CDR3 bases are TGTGCCAGCAGCCAAGTGGCGGGGGGCACTGAAGCTTTCTTT. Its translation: CASSQVAGGTEAFF.

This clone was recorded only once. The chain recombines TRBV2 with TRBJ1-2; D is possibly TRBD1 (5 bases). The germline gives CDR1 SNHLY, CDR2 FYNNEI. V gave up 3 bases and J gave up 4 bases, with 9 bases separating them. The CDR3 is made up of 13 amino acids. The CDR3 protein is CASSEGRAYGYTF. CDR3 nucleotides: TGTGCCAGCAGTGAGGGCAGGGCCTATGGCTACACCTTC.

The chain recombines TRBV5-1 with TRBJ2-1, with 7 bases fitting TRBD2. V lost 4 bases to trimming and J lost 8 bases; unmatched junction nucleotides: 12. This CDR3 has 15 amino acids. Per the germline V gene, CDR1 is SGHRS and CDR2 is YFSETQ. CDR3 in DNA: TGCGCCAGCAGCGGTGGACTAGGTCAGATCGATGAGCAGTTCTTC. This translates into CASSGGLGQIDEQFF.

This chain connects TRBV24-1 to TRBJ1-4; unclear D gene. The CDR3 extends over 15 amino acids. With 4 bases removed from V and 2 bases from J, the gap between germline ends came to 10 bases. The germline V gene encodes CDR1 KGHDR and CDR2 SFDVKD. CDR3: CATSELGWTNEKLFF. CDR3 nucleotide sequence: TGTGCCACCAGTGAGCTCGGGTGGACTAATGAAAAACTGTTTTTT.

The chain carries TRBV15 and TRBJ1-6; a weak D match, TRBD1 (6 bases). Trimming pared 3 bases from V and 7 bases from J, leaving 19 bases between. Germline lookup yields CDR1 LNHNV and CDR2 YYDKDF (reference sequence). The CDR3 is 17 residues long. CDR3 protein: CATSRDWGTTTNSPLHF. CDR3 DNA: TGTGCCACCAGCAGGGATTGGGGGACAACTACAAATTCACCCCTCCACTTT.

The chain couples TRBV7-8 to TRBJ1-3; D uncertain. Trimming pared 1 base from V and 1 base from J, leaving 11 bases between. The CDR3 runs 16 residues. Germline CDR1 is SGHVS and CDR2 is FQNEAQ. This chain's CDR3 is CASSLGTSGSGNTIYF. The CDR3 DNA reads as TGTGCCAGCAGCTTAGGTACGAGTGGTTCTGGAAACACCATATATTTT.

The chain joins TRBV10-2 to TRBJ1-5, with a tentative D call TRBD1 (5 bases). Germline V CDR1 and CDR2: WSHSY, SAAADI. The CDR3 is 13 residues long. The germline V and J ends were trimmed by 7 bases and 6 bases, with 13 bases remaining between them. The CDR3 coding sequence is TGCGCCAGCATGTCGGGGGGGGTTCAGCCCCAGCATTTT. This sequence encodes CASMSGGVQPQHF.

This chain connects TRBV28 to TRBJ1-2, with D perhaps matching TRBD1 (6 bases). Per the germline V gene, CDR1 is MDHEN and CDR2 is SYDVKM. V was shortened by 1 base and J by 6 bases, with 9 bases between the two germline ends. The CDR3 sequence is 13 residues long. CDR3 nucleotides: TGTGCCAGCAGTTTATCGGCAGGGGATGGCTACACCTTC. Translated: CASSLSAGDGYTF.

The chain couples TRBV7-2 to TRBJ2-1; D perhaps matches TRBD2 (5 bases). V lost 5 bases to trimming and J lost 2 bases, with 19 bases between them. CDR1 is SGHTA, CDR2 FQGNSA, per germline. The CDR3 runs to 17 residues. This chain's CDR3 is CASSDLGRIDTYNEQFF. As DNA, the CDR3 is TGTGCCAGCAGCGACCTAGGGAGAATCGACACCTACAATGAGCAGTTCTTC.

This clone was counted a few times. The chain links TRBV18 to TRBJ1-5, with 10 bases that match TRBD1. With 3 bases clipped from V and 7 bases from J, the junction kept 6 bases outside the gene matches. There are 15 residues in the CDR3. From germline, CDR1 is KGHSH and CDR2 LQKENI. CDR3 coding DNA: TGTGCCAGCTCACCGGGGACAGGGGATGGGCAGCCCCAGCATTTT. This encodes CASSPGTGDGQPQHF.